This entry is about one T cell receptor (beta chain). The ends were cut back, 7 bases at V and 5 bases at J, with 17 bases in the middle. This CDR3 is 15 amino acids long. Germline V gene data show CDR1 as MNHEY and CDR2 as SVGAGI. Residents of approximately 25 US areas, aged about 18 to 100 years, made up the participants. The entry originates in a study of blood T cell repertoires in COVID-19. Clones were sequenced by immunoSEQ multiplex PCR, and TCRdb holds only the in-frame ones, with some missing. The sample contains about 250,000 clones, about 86% of which appear only once. The TCR was taken from a man aged 45 to 65 who had recovered from COVID-19. The chain is built from TRBV6-5 and TRBJ2-2, with D possibly being TRBD2 (7 bases). Sequenced sample: PBMCs or T cells enriched from blood (not recorded which). The CDR3, as DNA: TGTGCCAGCACTGGGTGGGGGGGGCGTACCGGGGAGCTGTTTTTT. Its protein product is CASTGWGGRTGELFF.